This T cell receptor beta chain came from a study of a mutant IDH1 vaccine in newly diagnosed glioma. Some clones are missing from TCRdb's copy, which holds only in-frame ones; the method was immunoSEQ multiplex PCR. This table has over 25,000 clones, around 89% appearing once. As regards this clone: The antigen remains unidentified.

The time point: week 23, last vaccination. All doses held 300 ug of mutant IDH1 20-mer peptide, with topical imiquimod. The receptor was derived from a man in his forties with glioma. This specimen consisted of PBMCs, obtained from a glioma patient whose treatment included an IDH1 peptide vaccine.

Here the CDR3 DNA reads TGCGCCAGCAGCCCCAGGGGAGGCGGCTACACCTTC. This sequence encodes CASSPRGGGYTF. The chain employs TRBV4-1 and TRBJ1-2; D is possibly TRBD1 (6 bases). The V and J ends lost 4 bases and 8 bases respectively, with 11 bases between them. The CDR3 runs 12 residues. Germline V gene data show CDR1 as MGHRA and CDR2 as YSYEKL.